The 6 T cell receptor beta chains given below trace back to one sample, sequenced in a study of T cell changes during pregnancy in multiple sclerosis. Profiling relied on immunoSEQ multiplex PCR, and the TCRdb table lists in-frame clones only, not all of them. The data show tens of thousands of clones, 80% to 95% seen once. The sequencing here drew on peripheral blood, taken after pregnancy. The receptors stem from a female donor with multiple sclerosis, enrolled in a pregnancy study.

The chain carries TRBV18 and TRBJ2-7; 8 bases agree with TRBD2. The germline V gene has CDR1 KGHSH and CDR2 LQKENI. V dropped 3 bases and J dropped 3; count of bases not matched to a gene: 4. The CDR3 is made up of 14 amino acids. The CDR3 sequence: CASSPPGRGYEQYF. The CDR3, as DNA: TGTGCCAGCTCACCCCCCGGGAGGGGCTACGAGCAGTACTTC.

V usage is TRBV18 and J usage is TRBJ1-6; 7 positions agree with TRBD1. Trimming removed 4 bases from V and 6 bases from J; junction bases left unmatched: 9. CDR3 size: 16 residues. CDR1 KGHSH and CDR2 LQKENI come from the germline V gene. The CDR3 DNA follows: TGTGCCAGCTCACTTAAGGGGGCAGAACTTAATTCACCCCTCCACTTT. Encoded protein: CASSLKGAELNSPLHF.

CDR3 protein: CASSVAVGQGPTDTQYF. For the CDR3, the DNA is TGTGCCAGCAGCGTAGCGGTGGGACAGGGGCCCACAGATACGCAGTATTTT. The genes are TRBV9 and TRBJ2-3; 10 bases agree with TRBD1. The CDR3 is 17 residues long. The ends lost 0 bases at V and 2 bases at J; junction bases unmatched: 6. Germline assignment: CDR1 SGDLS and CDR2 YYNGEE.

The gene calls are TRBV6-5 and TRBJ1-3, with D possibly being TRBD1 (5 bases). Germline V lookup: CDR1 MNHEY, CDR2 SVGAGI. Trimming pared 10 bases from V and 3 bases from J, leaving 16 bases between. There are 14 residues in the CDR3. This CDR3 is CATRGTALGNTIYF. CDR3 nucleotides: TGTGCCACCCGGGGGACGGCGCTTGGAAACACCATATATTTT.

This chain joins TRBV2 and TRBJ1-3, with D possibly being TRBD1 (5 bases). V was pared by 8 bases and J by 7 bases, with 12 bases between. CDR3 length: 12 residues. Germline V gene data show CDR1 as SNHLY and CDR2 as FYNNEI. The CDR3 loop is CASLPGDNTIYF. The DNA of the CDR3 is TGTGCCAGCTTACCGGGGGACAACACCATATATTTT.

The genes are TRBV7-3 and TRBJ1-1; 7 bases align to TRBD1. Germline assignment: CDR1 SGHTA and CDR2 FQGTGA. V gave up 4 bases and J gave up 7 bases; unmatched junction bases: 6. The CDR3 covers 13 residues. CDR3 DNA: TGTGCCAGCAGCTGGACAGGAGGACTTGAAGCTTTCTTT. Translating it yields CASSWTGGLEAFF.